This is a list of T cell receptor beta chains from one sample in a study of regulatory T cells in long-lasting Graves disease. MiXCR was run by TCRdb on the multiplex PCR reads, yielding one entry per CDR3 protein. The table lists some 470,000 distinct CDR3 sequences, under 25% of them singletons. This specimen was peripheral blood mononuclear cells (PBMCs), taken when the disease was refractory, from a patient treated with antithyroid drugs. Receptor source: a female donor with Graves disease. Each CDR3 is given without its conserved first and last residue. Part of the rows lack a size; the others show once, few, many or a class for expanded clones.

J | V | size | CDR3
TRBJ2-7 | TRBV28 | many | ATGIYEQY
TRBJ1-1 | TRBV6-1 | many | ASSEGAAMNTEAF
TRBJ2-7 | TRBV29-1 | - | SVRTADYEQY
TRBJ1-1 | TRBV27 | many | ASRRELGTGGPMNTEAF
TRBJ2-7 | TRBV12-3/TRBV12-4 | many | ASSVTGQGEYEQY
TRBJ2-5 | TRBV5-1 | few | ASSLATDRATETQY
TRBJ2-7 | TRBV7-8 | - | ASSLVTGGPYEQY
TRBJ1-2 | TRBV20-1 | - | SASPGAYGYT
- | TRBV13 | - | ASSLASGAVGDEQF
TRBJ2-5 | TRBV20-1 | many | SARVINPPQGGLKETQY
TRBJ2-7 | TRBV20-1 | - | SARLAGEFPEQY
TRBJ1-4 | TRBV30 | few | AFGQGGEKLF
TRBJ2-7 | TRBV15 | - | ATSRGRDWSYEQY
TRBJ2-3 | TRBV5-1 | - | ASSPGTSGSTDTQY
TRBJ1-2 | TRBV28 | many | ASSLGGNYGYT
TRBJ1-6 | TRBV6-1 | few | ASSQGHNSPLH
TRBJ1-1 | TRBV2 | many | ATRWTGRDTEAF
TRBJ2-7 | TRBV24-1 | many | ATSDHSAGYEQY
TRBJ2-3 | TRBV7-2 | - | ASSLGSVRDTQY
TRBJ2-7 | TRBV6-1 | - | ASSENLLDEQY
TRBJ2-7 | TRBV6-2/TRBV6-3 | - | ASKGEDYEQY
TRBJ1-6 | TRBV25-1 | many | ASSESLGDSPLH
TRBJ1-3 | TRBV7-8 | - | ASSFGPRGNTIY
TRBJ2-7 | TRBV5-1 | - | ASSPVGRYEQY
TRBJ2-2 | TRBV5-1 | many | ASSSTATGELF
TRBJ1-1 | TRBV5-1 | - | ASSWGGQGNRDTEAF
TRBJ1-6 | TRBV7-2 | many | ASSSVQLYNSPLH
TRBJ2-7 | TRBV27 | few | ASSSTGRNEQY
TRBJ1-2 | TRBV6-1 | many | ASRQAGGRDYGYT
TRBJ1-2 | TRBV10-3 | - | AIEGARGYT
TRBJ2-2 | TRBV7-9 | - | ASSLPPRLAGNTGELF
TRBJ2-7 | TRBV6-1 | many | ASRSYNEQY
TRBJ1-4 | TRBV28 | many | ASSPASRQGDNEKLF
TRBJ1-5 | TRBV6-1 | many | ASSGRGSNQPQH
TRBJ1-3 | TRBV7-2 | - | ASSSAWEEGNTIY
TRBJ2-5 | TRBV27 | many | ASTSPYGETQY
TRBJ2-7 | TRBV20-1 | few | SAKWDRVEQY
TRBJ1-4 | TRBV9 | many | ASSVGQGADEKLF
TRBJ1-5 | TRBV6-1 | few | ASSGTSLSSYSNQPQH
TRBJ2-7 | TRBV12-3/TRBV12-4 | few | ASAPGRVPTYEQY
TRBJ2-7 | TRBV29-1 | once | SVVRGSYEQY
TRBJ2-1 | TRBV5-6 | few | ASSFEYEQF
TRBJ1-1 | TRBV28 | many | ASRRDRERGTEAF
TRBJ1-1 | TRBV27 | - | ASSWNREATEAF
TRBJ1-2 | TRBV10-3 | - | AISVGRLDYGYT
TRBJ2-7 | TRBV29-1 | many | SVTREYEQY
TRBJ2-4 | TRBV3-1 | - | ASSPGGEGNIQY
TRBJ2-5 | TRBV20-1 | - | SAELGVGETQY
TRBJ1-1 | TRBV6-5 | many | ASSSPPQGARNTEAF
TRBJ2-7 | TRBV12-3/TRBV12-4 | many | ASSALTSGGHA
TRBJ2-5 | TRBV12-3/TRBV12-4 | many | ASSLRAIGGHQETQY
TRBJ2-5 | TRBV20-1 | - | SARVLAAVTETQY
TRBJ1-3 | TRBV29-1 | - | SVEGIHQDVPGNTIY
TRBJ1-1 | TRBV19 | - | ASSLGLGWNTEAF
TRBJ1-2 | TRBV2 | many | ASSEDDVYGYT